This T cell receptor beta chain emerged from a study of T-cell memory formation after mild COVID-19. Overall study findings and caveats: CD4+ contracting clones were found mainly in CM and EM, and CD8+ ones in EMRA.

TCRdb itself ran the 5' RACE reads through MiXCR, one entry per CDR3 protein. The table shows 300,000 or so distinct CDR3 sequences, with roughly 15% occurring only once. CDR3 size: 13 residues. Germline V gives CDR1 SGHVS, CDR2 FQNEAQ. Trimming took 0 bases from V and 6 from J, leaving 9 bases between them. This clonotype has a single count. Its antigen is not known. The clonotype comes from a man aged 18 to 29 who had mild COVID-19 (a few samples of this study predate the infection). Cell type and time point are not known. The sequenced sample was PBMCs or a T cell subset sorted from them (not recorded which). The J gene is TRBJ2-7, the V gene TRBV7-8; D remains ambiguous. The CDR3 DNA sequence: TGTGCCAGCAGCTTAGCCAACGGGCTCGAGCAGTACTTC. Residues: CASSLANGLEQYF.